The present T cell receptor beta chain was sequenced within a study of control samples from healthy donors and cancer patients (dated by TCRdb to 2020 to 2021). From the germline V gene, CDR1 is ENHRY and CDR2 is SYGVKD. Spanning cysteine to phenylalanine, the CDR3 consists of 14 amino acids. This entry keeps only the CDR3 DNA: 42 bases, framed from base 1. After removal of 7 bases from V and 9 bases from J, the junction retains 13 bases not matched to a gene. The protocol used for the library was the immunoSEQ multiplex PCR assay. TCRdb obtained this table from immuneACCESS and retained in-frame rearrangements with V and J assigned. These tables miss some clones; where compared with another copy, unresolved V genes account for less than half of the shortfall, and the remainder is unexplained. Here the sample has about 92,000 clones; approximately 82% occur a single time. The ten top clones hold about 9.2% of the sample.

Worth noting for this clone: Its recognized antigen is unknown. Nothing much larger sits one base from this clone, and base qualities are not available.

The chain is made from TRBV10-3 and TRBJ2-7; TRBD2 agrees with 9 junctional bases. The TCR sequence derives from a woman in her sixties or seventies in good health. The specimen was blood. The bases read TGTGCCATCAAAATGATTAGCGGGGGAGGTAGGCAGTACTTC. The encoded protein is CAIKMISGGGRQYF.